This TCR beta chain is drawn from a study of blood T cell repertoires in COVID-19. About the research overall: Samples representing acute and convalescent COVID-19 were sourced from the United States, Italy and Spain.

As processed by the authors: Estimated nucleated cell counts came from reference gene primer amplification. Clones were sequenced by immunoSEQ multiplex PCR, and TCRdb holds only the in-frame ones, with some missing. That table supplies the V and J calls and clone size; D and trimming were determined from the DNA. The sample consists of fewer than 65,000 clones, roughly 87% of them appearing once. This CDR3 has 15 residues. V lost 8 bases, J lost 4 bases, and 11 bases stayed unmatched. Germline CDR1 is SGDLS and CDR2 is YYNGEE. This clone was recorded a few times. This chain links TRBV9 with TRBJ2-1, with 8 bases aligning to TRBD2. This TCR derives from a man aged 55 to 70 with acute or convalescent COVID-19. Input material: peripheral blood. CDR3 residues: CASSLRSGGYNEQFF. The DNA of the CDR3 is TGTGCCAGTTCCTTACGGAGCGGGGGTTACAATGAGCAGTTCTTC.